The 5 T cell receptor beta chains given below trace back to one sample, sequenced in a study of T cells in Graves' hyperthyroidism and ophthalmopathy. The TCR beta CDR3 regions underwent amplification using RNA transcripts as the source. HTBI primers drove first-round RT-PCR of the TCR CDR3. TCRdb recomputed calls from the multiplex PCR reads with MiXCR, one row per CDR3 protein. The sample records about 400,000 distinct CDR3 sequences, 15% to 17% being singletons. The sequencing input was blood. The receptor source for this set is a woman younger than 30 with Graves' hyperthyroidism.

In this sample, this clonotype turned up many times. The rearrangement joins TRBV2 to TRBJ2-1; 9 bases are shared with TRBD2. This CDR3 is 13 amino acids long. CDR1 is SNHLY, CDR2 FYNNEI, per germline. Trimming removed 4 bases from V and 8 bases from J; junction bases left unmatched: 3. The CDR3 loop reads CASSVLAGDEQFF. CDR3 in DNA: TGTGCCAGCAGTGTATTAGCGGGAGATGAGCAGTTCTTC.

At least ten counts were recorded for this clonotype. This chain links TRBV12-3 or TRBV12-4 with TRBJ2-7, with TRBD2 as a possible D gene (6 bases). Trimming pared 9 bases from V and 3 bases from J, leaving 15 bases between. The CDR3 loop spans 13 amino acids. The CDR3 nucleotides are TGTGCCAGTTCGAAGGGACTGGGCTACGAGCAGTACTTC. Translation gives CASSKGLGYEQYF.

This clonotype appeared many times. This sequence joins TRBV3-1 and TRBJ1-4; tentatively, D is TRBD1 (6 bases). The V end was cut by 1 base, the J end by 7 bases, with 13 bases between. Germline V gives CDR1 LGHDT, CDR2 YNNKEL (reference sequence). The CDR3 contains 15 residues. For the CDR3, the DNA is TGTGCCAGCAGCCAAGTCAGCAGGGGTGTTGAAAAACTGTTTTTT. This translates into CASSQVSRGVEKLFF.

This clonotype was seen at least ten times. The rearrangement joins TRBV2 to TRBJ2-7; weak D call: TRBD1 (6 bases). The CDR3 totals 13 residues. Germline CDR1 is SNHLY and CDR2 is FYNNEI. The V end was cut by 7 bases, the J end by 2 bases, with 12 bases between. In DNA form, the CDR3 reads TGTGCCAGCAAGGACAGTTCTGCCTACGAGCAGTACTTC. Amino acids: CASKDSSAYEQYF.

This clonotype was observed at least ten times. The chain joins TRBV27 to TRBJ2-1; 9 bases align to TRBD1. Per the germline V gene, CDR1 is MNHEY and CDR2 is SMNVEV (reference sequence). Trimming took 4 bases from V and 7 from J; bases not matched to a gene: 2. The CDR3 runs 13 residues. The CDR3 region has the DNA TGTGCCAGCAGTTACAGGGGGCAGAATGAGCAGTTCTTC. The encoded protein is CASSYRGQNEQFF.